Sequencing of this T cell receptor (beta chain) was carried out in a study of blood T cell repertoires in COVID-19. Overall study context: Samples representing acute and convalescent COVID-19 were sourced from the United States, Italy and Spain.

Germline trimming cut 2 bases from V and 11 bases from J; bases unmatched to any gene: 6. The CDR3 is 13 residues long. CDR1 and CDR2 from the germline V gene are SGHTA and FQGTGA. Original methodology: For nucleated cells, counts were estimated from reference gene primer amplification. This table comes from immunoSEQ multiplex PCR, and its TCRdb copy is limited to in-frame clones, with some not included. D and trimming come from the DNA, and the V and J calls and clone size come from that table. Of under 350,000 clones detected, over 80% appear once; the ten largest clones hold 4.6%. The chain uses TRBV7-3 and TRBJ1-1, with 9 bases aligning to TRBD1. The clonotype was recovered from a man aged 55-75 years who had recovered from COVID-19. The source material was peripheral blood. This chain's CDR3 is CASSLAGTGTAFF. In DNA form, the CDR3 reads TGTGCCAGCAGCTTAGCTGGGACAGGGACGGCTTTCTTT.